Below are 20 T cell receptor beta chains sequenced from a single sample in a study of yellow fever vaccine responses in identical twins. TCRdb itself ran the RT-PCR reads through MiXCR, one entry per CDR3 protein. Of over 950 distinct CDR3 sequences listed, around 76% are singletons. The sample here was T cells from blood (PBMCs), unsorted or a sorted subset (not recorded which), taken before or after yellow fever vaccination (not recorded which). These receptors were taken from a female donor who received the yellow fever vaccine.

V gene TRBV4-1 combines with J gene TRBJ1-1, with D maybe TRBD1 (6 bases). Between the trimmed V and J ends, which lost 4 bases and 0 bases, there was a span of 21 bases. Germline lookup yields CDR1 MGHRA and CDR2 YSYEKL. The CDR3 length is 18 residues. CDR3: CASSRGTGAGQMNTEAFF. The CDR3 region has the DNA TGCGCCAGCAGCCGGGGAACGGGGGCAGGACAGATGAACACTGAAGCTTTCTTT.

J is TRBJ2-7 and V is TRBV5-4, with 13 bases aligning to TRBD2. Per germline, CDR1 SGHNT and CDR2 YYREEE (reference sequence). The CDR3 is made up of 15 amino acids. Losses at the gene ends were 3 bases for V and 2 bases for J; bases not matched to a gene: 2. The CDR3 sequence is CASSWGLAGTYEQYF. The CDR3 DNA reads TGTGCCAGCAGCTGGGGACTAGCGGGAACCTACGAGCAGTACTTC.

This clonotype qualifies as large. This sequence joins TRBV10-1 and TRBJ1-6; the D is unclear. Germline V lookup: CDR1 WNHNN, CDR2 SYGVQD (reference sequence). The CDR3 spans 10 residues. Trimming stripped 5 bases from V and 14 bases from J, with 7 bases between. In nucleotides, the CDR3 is TGCGCCAGCAGTAAGGCATCCCTCCACTTT. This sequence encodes CASSKASLHF.

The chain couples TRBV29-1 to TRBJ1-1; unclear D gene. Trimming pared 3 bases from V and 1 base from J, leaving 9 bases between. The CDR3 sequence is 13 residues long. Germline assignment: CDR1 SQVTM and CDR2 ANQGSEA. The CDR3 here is CSVDYGANTEAFF. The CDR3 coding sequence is TGCAGCGTTGACTACGGAGCGAACACTGAAGCTTTCTTT. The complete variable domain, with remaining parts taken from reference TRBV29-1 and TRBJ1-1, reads SAVISQKPSRDICQRGTSLTIQCQVDSQVTMMFWYRQQPGQSLTLIATANQGSEATYESGFVIDKFPISRPNLTFSTLTVSNMSPEDSSIYLCSVDYGANTEAFFGQGTRLTVV.

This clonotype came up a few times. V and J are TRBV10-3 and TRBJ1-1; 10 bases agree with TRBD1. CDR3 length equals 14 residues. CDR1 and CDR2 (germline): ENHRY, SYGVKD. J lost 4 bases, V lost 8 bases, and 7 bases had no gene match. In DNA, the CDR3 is TGTGCCATCTCGTCCGGGACAGGGGTCACTGAAGCTTTCTTT. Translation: CAISSGTGVTEAFF.

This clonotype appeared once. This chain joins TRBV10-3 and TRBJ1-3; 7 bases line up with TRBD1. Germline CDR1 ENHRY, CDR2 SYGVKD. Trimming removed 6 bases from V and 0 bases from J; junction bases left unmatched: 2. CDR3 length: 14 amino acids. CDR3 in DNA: TGTGCCATCAGGGACAGGTTCTCTGGAAACACCATATATTTT. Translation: CAIRDRFSGNTIYF.

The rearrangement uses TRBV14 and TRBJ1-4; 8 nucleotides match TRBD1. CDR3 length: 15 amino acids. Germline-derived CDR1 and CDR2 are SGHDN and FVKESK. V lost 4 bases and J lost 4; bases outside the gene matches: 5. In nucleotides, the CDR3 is TGTGCCAGCAGCCCCTACAGGGGGATTAATGAAAAACTGTTTTTT. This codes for CASSPYRGINEKLFF. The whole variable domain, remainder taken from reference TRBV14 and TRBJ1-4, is EAGVTQFPSHSVIEKGQTVTLRCDPISGHDNLYWYRRVMGKEIKFLLHFVKESKQDESGMPNNRFLAERTGGTYSTLKVQPAELEDSGVYFCASSPYRGINEKLFFGSGTQLSVL.

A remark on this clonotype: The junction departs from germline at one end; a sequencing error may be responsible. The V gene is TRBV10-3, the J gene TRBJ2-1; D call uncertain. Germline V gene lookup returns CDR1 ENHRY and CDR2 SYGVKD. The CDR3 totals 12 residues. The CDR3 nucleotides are TGTGCCATCAGTGAGCACTACGATGAGCAGTTCTTC. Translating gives CAISEHYDEQFF.

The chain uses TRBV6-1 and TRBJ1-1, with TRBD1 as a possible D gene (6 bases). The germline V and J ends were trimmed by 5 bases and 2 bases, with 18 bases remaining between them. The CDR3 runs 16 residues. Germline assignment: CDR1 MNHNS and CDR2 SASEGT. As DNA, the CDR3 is TGTGCCAGCAGTCCCCCGCCGGGGGGGCCCAACACTGAAGCTTTCTTT. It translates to CASSPPPGGPNTEAFF.

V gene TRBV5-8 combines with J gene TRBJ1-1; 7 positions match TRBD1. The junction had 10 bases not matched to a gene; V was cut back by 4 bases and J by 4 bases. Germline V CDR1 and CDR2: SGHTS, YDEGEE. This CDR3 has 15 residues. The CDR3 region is CASSLRQGEGTEAFF. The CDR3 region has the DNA TGTGCCAGCAGCCTCCGGCAGGGGGAGGGCACTGAAGCTTTCTTT.

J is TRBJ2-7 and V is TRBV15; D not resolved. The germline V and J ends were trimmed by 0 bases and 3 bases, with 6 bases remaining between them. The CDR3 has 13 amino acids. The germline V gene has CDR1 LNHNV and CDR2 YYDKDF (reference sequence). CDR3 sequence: CATSRELSYEQYF. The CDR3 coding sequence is TGTGCCACCAGCAGAGAACTCAGCTACGAGCAGTACTTC.

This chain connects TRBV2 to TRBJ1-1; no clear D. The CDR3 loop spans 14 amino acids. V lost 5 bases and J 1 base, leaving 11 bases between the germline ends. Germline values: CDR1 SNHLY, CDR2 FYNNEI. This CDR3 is CASSFRPKNTEAFF. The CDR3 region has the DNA TGTGCCAGCAGTTTCCGCCCAAAGAACACTGAAGCTTTCTTT. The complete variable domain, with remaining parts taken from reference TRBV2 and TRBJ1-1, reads EPEVTQTPSHQVTQMGQEVILRCVPISNHLYFYWYRQILGQKVEFLVSFYNNEISEKSEIFDDQFSVERPDGSNFTLKIRSTKLEDSAMYFCASSFRPKNTEAFFGQGTRLTVV.

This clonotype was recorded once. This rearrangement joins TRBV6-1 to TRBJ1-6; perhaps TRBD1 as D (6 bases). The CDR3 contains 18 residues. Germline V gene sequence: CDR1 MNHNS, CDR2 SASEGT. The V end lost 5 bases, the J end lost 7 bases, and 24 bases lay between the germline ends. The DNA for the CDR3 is TGTGCCAGCAGTCCCCTCGGGTTCACAGGGTGGGAGAATTCACCCCTCCACTTT. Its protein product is CASSPLGFTGWENSPLHF.

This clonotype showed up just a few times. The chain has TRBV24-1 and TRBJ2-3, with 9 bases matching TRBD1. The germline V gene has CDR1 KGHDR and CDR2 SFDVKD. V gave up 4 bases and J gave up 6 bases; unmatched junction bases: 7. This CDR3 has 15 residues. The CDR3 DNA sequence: TGTGCCACCAGTGACGGGGACAGGGAGGTTGATACGCAGTATTTT. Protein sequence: CATSDGDREVDTQYF.

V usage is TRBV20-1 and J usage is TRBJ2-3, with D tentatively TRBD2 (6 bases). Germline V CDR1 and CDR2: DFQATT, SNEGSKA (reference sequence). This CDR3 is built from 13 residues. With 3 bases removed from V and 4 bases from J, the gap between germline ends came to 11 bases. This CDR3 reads CSARGGDADTQYF. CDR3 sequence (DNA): TGCAGTGCTAGGGGGGGTGACGCAGATACGCAGTATTTT.

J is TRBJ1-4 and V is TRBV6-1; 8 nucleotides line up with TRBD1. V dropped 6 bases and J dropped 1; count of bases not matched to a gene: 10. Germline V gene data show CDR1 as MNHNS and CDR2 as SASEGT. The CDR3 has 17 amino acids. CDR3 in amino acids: CASRSPGGGGTNEKLFF. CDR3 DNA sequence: TGTGCCAGCAGGTCACCAGGGGGCGGAGGAACTAATGAAAAACTGTTTTTT.

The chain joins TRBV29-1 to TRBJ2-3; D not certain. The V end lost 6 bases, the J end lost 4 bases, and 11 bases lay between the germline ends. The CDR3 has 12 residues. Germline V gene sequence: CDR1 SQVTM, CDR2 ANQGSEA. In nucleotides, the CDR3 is TGCAGCGTACGGCCCCCGGCAGATACGCAGTATTTT. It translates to CSVRPPADTQYF.

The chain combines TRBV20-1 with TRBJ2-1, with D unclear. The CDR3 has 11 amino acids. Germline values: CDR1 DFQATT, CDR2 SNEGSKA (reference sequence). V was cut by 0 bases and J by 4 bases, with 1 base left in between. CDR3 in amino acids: CSAREYNEQFF. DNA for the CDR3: TGCAGTGCTAGAGAGTACAATGAGCAGTTCTTC.

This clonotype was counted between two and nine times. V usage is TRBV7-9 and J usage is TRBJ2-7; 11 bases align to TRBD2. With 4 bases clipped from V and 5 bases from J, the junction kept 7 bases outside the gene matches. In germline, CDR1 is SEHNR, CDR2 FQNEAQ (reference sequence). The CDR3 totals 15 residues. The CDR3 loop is CASSSRLAGLNEQYF. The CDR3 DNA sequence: TGTGCCAGCAGCTCGCGACTAGCGGGACTCAACGAGCAGTACTTC.

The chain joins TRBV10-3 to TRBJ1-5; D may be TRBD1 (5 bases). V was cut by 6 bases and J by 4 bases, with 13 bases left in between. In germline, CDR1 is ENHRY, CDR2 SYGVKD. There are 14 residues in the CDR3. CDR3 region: CAIREGLGNQPQHF. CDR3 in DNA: TGTGCCATCAGAGAGGGGTTGGGTAATCAGCCCCAGCATTTT.